Below, 20 T cell receptor beta chains from the same sample are listed, as sequenced in a study of T-cell memory formation after mild COVID-19. TCRdb reprocessed the 5' RACE reads with MiXCR, giving one entry per CDR3 protein. Counted here are around 400,000 distinct CDR3 sequences, more than 20% occurring once; the ten biggest clones make up around 8.8%. The sample comprised PBMCs or a T cell subset sorted from them (not recorded which). These TCRs come from an adult woman who had mild COVID-19 (a few samples of this study predate the infection). Cell type and time point are not known.

This clonotype was detected only a few times. This chain connects TRBV30 to TRBJ2-1, with D perhaps TRBD2 (5 bases). In germline, CDR1 is GTSNPN, CDR2 SVGIG (reference sequence). V lost 1 base to trimming and J lost 6 bases, with 13 bases between them. This CDR3 region has 14 residues. This CDR3 is CAWSGGKLVNEQFF. The CDR3, as DNA: TGTGCCTGGAGTGGAGGGAAACTGGTCAATGAGCAGTTCTTC. Complete variable domain (other parts from reference TRBV30 and TRBJ2-1): SQTIHQWPATLVQPVGSPLSLECTVEGTSNPNLYWYRQAAGRGLQLLFYSVGIGQISSEVPQNLSASRPQDRQFILSSKKLLLSDSGFYLCAWSGGKLVNEQFFGPGTRLTVL.

This rearrangement joins TRBV5-1 to TRBJ1-2; D ambiguous. V lost 0 bases and J 1 base, leaving 10 bases between the germline ends. The V gene's germline CDR1 is SGHRS and CDR2 YFSETQ. The CDR3 runs to 15 residues. The CDR3 sequence is CASSLVPADNYGYTF. In DNA, the CDR3 is TGCGCCAGCAGCTTGGTGCCTGCAGATAACTATGGCTACACCTTC.

The rearrangement uses TRBV7-9 and TRBJ1-5; possible D gene TRBD1, 5 bases. The CDR3 has 13 amino acids. Trimming shortened V by 3 bases and J by 6 bases, and 9 bases separated the two germline ends. The V gene's germline CDR1 is SEHNR and CDR2 FQNEAQ (reference sequence). The CDR3 bases are TGTGCCAGCAGCTTCGGAGGGGCTCAGCCCCAGCATTTT. It yields the protein CASSFGGAQPQHF.

V gene TRBV14 combines with J gene TRBJ2-6, with TRBD1 matching 7 bases. Trimming cost V 3 bases and J 0 bases; bases outside gene matches: 8. Germline CDR1 is SGHDN and CDR2 is FVKESK. This CDR3 contains 18 residues. CDR3 in amino acids: CASSQTGTEFSGANVLTF. The CDR3 DNA reads TGTGCCAGCAGCCAGACCGGGACAGAGTTCTCTGGGGCCAACGTCCTGACTTTC.

This clonotype came up a few times. The chain is built from TRBV5-1 and TRBJ2-3; D may correspond to TRBD1 or TRBD2 (5 bases each). V was pared by 4 bases and J by 1 base, with 10 bases between. Germline loops: CDR1 SGHRS, CDR2 YFSETQ. The CDR3 loop spans 14 amino acids. CDR3 DNA sequence: TGCGCCAGCAGCGAGTTGGGGGGCACAGATACGCAGTATTTT. This sequence encodes CASSELGGTDTQYF. Using reference TRBV5-1 and TRBJ2-3 for the parts outside the CDR3, the full variable domain is KAGVTQTPRYLIKTRGQQVTLSCSPISGHRSVSWYQQTPGQGLQFLFEYFSETQRNKGNFPGRFSGRQFSNSRSEMNVSTLELGDSALYLCASSELGGTDTQYFGPGTRLTVL.

This clonotype was detected a few times. The rearrangement joins TRBV19 to TRBJ2-7; the D gene is possibly TRBD2 (5 bases). V dropped 5 bases and J dropped 3 bases, with 8 bases sitting between them. Per germline, CDR1 LNHDA and CDR2 SQIVND (reference sequence). The CDR3 runs to 12 residues. The CDR3 coding sequence is TGTGCCAGTAGTGTCCGGGACTACGAGCAGTACTTC. The encoded protein is CASSVRDYEQYF. Combining the CDR3 with reference TRBV19 and TRBJ2-7 gives the whole variable domain DGGITQSPKYLFRKEGQNVTLSCEQNLNHDAMYWYRQDPGQGLRLIYYSQIVNDFQKGDIAEGYSVSREKKESFPLTVTSAQKNPTAFYLCASSVRDYEQYFGPGTRLTVT.

The chain employs TRBV20-1 and TRBJ2-7; maybe TRBD2 (5 bases). Trimming removed 3 bases from V and 5 bases from J, with 17 bases in between. The CDR3 spans 14 residues. Germline loops: CDR1 DFQATT, CDR2 SNEGSKA (reference sequence). CDR3 amino acids: CSASGLGIGDEQYF. The DNA of the CDR3 is TGCAGTGCTAGCGGACTGGGGATAGGTGACGAGCAGTACTTC.

This chain uses TRBV20-1 with TRBJ2-3; D might be TRBD2 (5 bases). This CDR3 has 11 amino acids. Trimming pared 4 bases from V and 9 bases from J, leaving 11 bases between. The germline CDR1 and CDR2 sequences are DFQATT and SNEGSKA (reference sequence). In DNA form, the CDR3 reads TGCAGTGCTAACGGACTGGAAACGCAGTATTTT. Encoded protein: CSANGLETQYF.

The chain joins TRBV4-1 to TRBJ2-3; D is ambiguous. The germline V gene encodes CDR1 MGHRA and CDR2 YSYEKL. There are 15 residues in the CDR3. Trimming left V 0 bases short and J 5 bases short, with 12 bases between. The chain's CDR3 is CASSQDGASRDTQYF. The CDR3 region has the DNA TGCGCCAGCAGCCAAGATGGAGCGTCGAGAGATACGCAGTATTTT.

This clonotype was seen a handful of times. This chain links TRBV29-1 with TRBJ1-2; 9 nucleotides agree with TRBD1. V lost 6 bases and J lost 4; bases outside the gene matches: 3. The CDR3 has 12 amino acids. CDR1 is SQVTM, CDR2 ANQGSEA, per germline. The CDR3 nucleotides read TGCAGCGTCCAGACAGGGGGCTATGGCTACACCTTC. Residues: CSVQTGGYGYTF.

CDR3 protein: CATSDSRGGNIQYF. CDR3 nucleotides: TGTGCCACCAGTGATTCCAGGGGGGGTAACATTCAGTACTTC. V gene TRBV24-1 combines with J gene TRBJ2-4, with D perhaps TRBD1 or TRBD2 (7 bases each). Germline CDR1 is KGHDR and CDR2 is SFDVKD. V lost 2 bases, J lost 7 bases, and 11 bases lay in between. The CDR3 has 14 residues.

In this sample, this clonotype turned up a few times. The chain couples TRBV5-1 to TRBJ1-1; tentative D call: TRBD1 (6 bases). Germline loops: CDR1 SGHRS, CDR2 YFSETQ. V lost 0 bases, J lost 10 bases, and 13 bases lay in between. The CDR3 length is 13 residues. The CDR3 DNA follows: TGCGCCAGCAGCTTGGCCGACAGGCCCCGAGCTTTCTTT. This codes for CASSLADRPRAFF.

In nucleotides, the CDR3 is TGTGCCAGCAGTTTCCGACAGCTGCAGTTCTTC. The encoded protein is CASSFRQLQFF. This chain joins TRBV6-2 or TRBV6-3 and TRBJ2-1, with a tentative D call TRBD1 (5 bases). V was pared by 4 bases and J by 12 bases, with 10 bases between. Looked up from germline, CDR1 is MNHEY and CDR2 is SVGEGT. The CDR3 has 11 amino acids.

This clonotype was seen more than once but under ten times. The chain links TRBV16 to TRBJ2-7, with D possibly TRBD2 on 6 matching bases. V lost 4 bases and J lost 7, with 14 bases in between. The CDR3 totals 13 residues. CDR1 and CDR2 (germline): KGHSY, FQNENV. This CDR3 reads CASSRGRGEEQYF. The DNA of the CDR3 is TGTGCCAGCAGCCGTGGTCGCGGGGAAGAGCAGTACTTC.

This clonotype turned up a few times. The chain joins TRBV12-3 or TRBV12-4 to TRBJ2-7; 10 bases map to TRBD2. V dropped 3 bases and J dropped 2; count of bases not matched to a gene: 1. The CDR3 consists of 14 residues. CDR3 loop: CASSLTSGPYEQYF. The CDR3 bases are TGTGCCAGCAGTTTGACTAGCGGGCCCTACGAGCAGTACTTC.

The table lists this clonotype with a few counts. This chain uses TRBV3-1 with TRBJ2-5; D gene ambiguous. The germline gives CDR1 LGHDT, CDR2 YNNKEL (reference sequence). V was trimmed by 0 bases and J by 1 base, leaving 9 bases between them. The CDR3 extends over 15 amino acids. CDR3 in amino acids: CASSQDVDFQETQYF. The CDR3 DNA reads as TGTGCCAGCAGCCAAGACGTAGACTTCCAAGAGACCCAGTACTTC.

This clonotype turned up a few times. The chain couples TRBV3-1 to TRBJ2-2; D possibly corresponds to TRBD2 (5 bases). The CDR3 loop spans 13 amino acids. From germline, CDR1 is LGHDT and CDR2 YNNKEL (reference sequence). V lost 5 bases to trimming and J lost 7 bases, with 11 bases between them. The DNA for the CDR3 is TGTGCCAGCAGCGCTGCGCGGGTCGGGGAGCTGTTTTTT. This translates into CASSAARVGELFF.

This clonotype was seen more than once but under ten times. The chain recombines TRBV27 with TRBJ1-2; D remains ambiguous. Between the trimmed V and J ends, which lost 6 bases and 0 bases, there was a span of 14 bases. The CDR3 is made up of 15 amino acids. Germline V gene sequence: CDR1 MNHEY, CDR2 SMNVEV (reference sequence). CDR3 sequence (DNA): TGTGCCAGCAGCCACGACGGCCGTTCTAACTATGGCTACACCTTC. Its translation is CASSHDGRSNYGYTF.

V and J are TRBV7-9 and TRBJ1-6; tentative D call: TRBD1 (5 bases). From germline, CDR1 is SEHNR and CDR2 FQNEAQ (reference sequence). V gave up 5 bases and J gave up 7 bases, with 27 bases separating them. The CDR3 has 19 amino acids. The CDR3 coding sequence is TGTGCCAGCAGCCCAACCACAGTGGCGGGACCGGGGTGGAATTCACCCCTCCACTTT. It codes for CASSPTTVAGPGWNSPLHF.

The table lists this clonotype with a few counts. CDR3 DNA: TGTGCCAGCAGCGAGGGGACAGTTAACTATGGCTACACCTTC. Translating it yields CASSEGTVNYGYTF. This rearrangement joins TRBV5-4 to TRBJ1-2; 7 bases are a match to TRBD1. The germline gives CDR1 SGHNT, CDR2 YYREEE (reference sequence). J gave up 1 base and V 4 bases, and 4 bases lay outside the gene matches. This CDR3 is built from 14 residues.